These 30 T cell receptor beta chains share one sample of origin, sequenced in a study of cytomegalovirus exposure and HLA in healthy donors. Both 60 Vbeta primers and 13 Jbeta primers went into the PCR. Generated by immunoSEQ multiplex PCR, the TCRdb table keeps only in-frame clones and is missing some. The profile shows under 200,000 clones, approximately 75% of them singletons. Material for sequencing was PBMCs. These receptors all stem from a man aged 45-65 years in good health and CMV-seropositive.

The chain has TRBV28 and TRBJ1-5; 7 bases line up with TRBD1. CDR1 MDHEN and CDR2 SYDVKM come from the germline V gene. The CDR3 is made up of 17 amino acids. V shed 2 bases and J 5 bases; nucleotides not matched to a gene: 12. The CDR3 DNA is TGTGCCAGCAGTTTAATAACCCTGACAGGGCCGGATCAGCCCCAGCATTTT. This translates into CASSLITLTGPDQPQHF.

The chain couples TRBV5-1 to TRBJ2-7; D remains ambiguous. V lost 4 bases and J 0 bases, leaving 8 bases between the germline ends. Germline values: CDR1 SGHRS, CDR2 YFSETQ. This CDR3 has 13 residues. As DNA, the CDR3 is TGCGCCAGCAGCGGCGACACCTCCTACGAGCAGTACTTC. Translated, it gives CASSGDTSYEQYF.

The chain carries TRBV9 and TRBJ1-5; D remains ambiguous. Germline CDR1 reads SGDLS; CDR2 reads YYNGEE. The CDR3 sequence is 13 residues long. V was trimmed by 1 base and J by 3 bases, leaving 5 bases between them. CDR3 sequence (DNA): TGTGCCAGCAGCGTAAATATCAATCAGCCCCAGCATTTT. Translating gives CASSVNINQPQHF.

The chain combines TRBV5-1 with TRBJ1-4; TRBD1 matches at 8 bases. Trimming at V came to 0 bases and at J to 6 bases, leaving 4 bases not matched to a gene. In germline, CDR1 is SGHRS, CDR2 YFSETQ. The length of the CDR3 is 15 residues. For the CDR3, the DNA is TGCGCCAGCAGCTTGGGGCCGGGACAGGATGAAAAACTGTTTTTT. Encoded protein: CASSLGPGQDEKLFF.

This clone was seen more than once but under ten times. This sequence joins TRBV7-8 and TRBJ2-1, with no clear D. V was clipped by 2 bases and J by 8 bases, with 13 bases between them. Germline V gene sequence: CDR1 SGHVS, CDR2 FQNEAQ. The CDR3 sequence is 14 residues long. CDR3 region: CASSLQSGTDEQFF. The CDR3 DNA is TGTGCCAGCAGCTTACAATCTGGTACGGATGAGCAGTTCTTC.

The chain's CDR3 is CASSLDGTGGDEQYF. The CDR3, as DNA: TGTGCCAGCAGCTTAGATGGGACAGGGGGTGACGAGCAGTACTTC. The chain joins TRBV11-3 to TRBJ2-7; 11 nucleotides match TRBD1. Germline CDR1 and CDR2: SGHNT and YENEEA. The ends lost 0 bases at V and 5 bases at J; junction bases unmatched: 3. The CDR3 has 15 amino acids.

The chain is built from TRBV15 and TRBJ1-1, with D possibly TRBD1 on 5 matching bases. CDR1 is LNHNV, CDR2 YYDKDF, per germline (reference sequence). CDR3 length: 14 amino acids. Trimming removed 1 base at V and 0 bases at J, with 6 bases between. The CDR3 reads CATSRGGLNTEAFF. The CDR3, as DNA: TGTGCCACCAGCAGAGGGGGCTTGAACACTGAAGCTTTCTTT. Looking up the rest from reference TRBV15 and TRBJ1-1 gives the full variable domain: DAMVIQNPRYQVTQFGKPVTLSCSQTLNHNVMYWYQQKSSQAPKLLFHYYDKDFNNEADTPDNFQSRRPNTSFCFLDIRSPGLGDTAMYLCATSRGGLNTEAFFGQGTRLTVV.

The chain is built from TRBV4-1 and TRBJ1-2; 9 bases are a match to TRBD1. The trim removed 4 bases at V and 7 bases at J, leaving 10 bases unmatched. This CDR3 region has 15 residues. In germline, CDR1 is MGHRA, CDR2 YSYEKL. The CDR3 sequence is CASSPMGGQGFGYTF. CDR3 nucleotides: TGCGCCAGCAGCCCAATGGGCGGACAGGGGTTTGGCTACACCTTC.

J is TRBJ2-7 and V is TRBV5-6; 9 bases fit TRBD1. J lost 5 bases, V lost 8 bases, and 11 bases had no gene match. CDR3 length: 14 amino acids. Germline values: CDR1 SGHDT, CDR2 YYEEEE. The CDR3 sequence: CASGPGQGLDEQYF. CDR3 DNA sequence: TGTGCCAGTGGGCCGGGACAGGGACTGGACGAGCAGTACTTC.

The chain links TRBV30 to TRBJ2-7, with D possibly matching TRBD1 (6 bases). Germline V CDR1 and CDR2: GTSNPN, SVGIG (reference sequence). The CDR3 is 14 amino acids. Trimming left V 0 bases short and J 7 bases short, with 16 bases between. The CDR3 nucleotides are TGTGCCTGGAGTGTTACAGGGTGGGCGAGTGAGCAGTACTTC. Translation: CAWSVTGWASEQYF. The complete variable domain, with remaining parts taken from reference TRBV30 and TRBJ2-7, reads SQTIHQWPATLVQPVGSPLSLECTVEGTSNPNLYWYRQAAGRGLQLLFYSVGIGQISSEVPQNLSASRPQDRQFILSSKKLLLSDSGFYLCAWSVTGWASEQYFGPGTRLTVT.

The CDR3 sequence is CASSQDVGGGYEQYF. DNA of the CDR3: TGCGCCAGCAGCCAAGATGTGGGGGGAGGTTACGAGCAGTACTTC. The chain combines TRBV4-3 with TRBJ2-5; tentative D call: TRBD2 (6 bases). Near its end, the DNA agrees better with TRBJ2-7, so the J call may be wrong. Germline V CDR1 and CDR2: LGHNA, YSLEER. The CDR3 runs to 15 residues.

This clone appeared a single time. The CDR3 DNA reads as TGTGCCAGCAGCACCGACGGGGGACCCTACGAGCAGTACTTC. Amino acid sequence: CASSTDGGPYEQYF. The genes are TRBV7-9 and TRBJ2-7; D is possibly TRBD2 (6 bases). Germline V gene data show CDR1 as SEHNR and CDR2 as FQNEAQ (reference sequence). The CDR3 sequence is 14 residues long. V was clipped by 5 bases and J by 2 bases, with 13 bases between them.

The V call is TRBV12-5, the J call TRBJ2-7; 12 bases map to TRBD1. The CDR3 has 15 amino acids. Germline-derived CDR1 and CDR2 are LGHNT and FRNRAP. The J segment lost 6 bases and the V segment lost 4 bases, leaving 7 bases of the junction unmatched. The CDR3 DNA sequence: TGTGCTAGTGGTTGGGCGGGACAGGGGGCTAGCGAGCAGTACTTC. As protein: CASGWAGQGASEQYF.

J is TRBJ2-4 and V is TRBV7-2, with 8 bases matching TRBD2. Germline trimming cut 3 bases from V and 6 bases from J; bases unmatched to any gene: 7. The CDR3 sequence is 15 residues long. CDR1 and CDR2 (germline): SGHTA, FQGNSA. The DNA for the CDR3 is TGTGCCAGCAGCTTGTCCGGGGGGGTGGGAAACATTCAGTACTTC. This gives the protein CASSLSGGVGNIQYF.

This clone was observed once. The V call is TRBV4-3, the J call TRBJ2-1; 9 nucleotides align to TRBD1. Germline V gene lookup returns CDR1 LGHNA and CDR2 YSLEER. The CDR3 has 15 residues. After removal of 4 bases from V and 3 bases from J, the junction contained 4 bases not matched to a gene. CDR3 region: CASSRTGQGYNEQFF. CDR3 DNA: TGCGCCAGCAGCCGGACGGGACAGGGCTACAATGAGCAGTTCTTC.

The sample holds a few counts of this clone. V is TRBV7-2 and J is TRBJ1-2, with D possibly matching TRBD1 (6 bases). Germline V gene data show CDR1 as SGHTA and CDR2 as FQGNSA. This CDR3 comprises 17 residues. Trimming stripped 1 base from V and 6 bases from J, with 21 bases between. The CDR3 region has the DNA TGTGCCAGCAGCTTAGGTGGGGCCCACAGGGTAGTTAATGGCTACACCTTC. This sequence encodes CASSLGGAHRVVNGYTF.

This clone turned up a few times. The J gene is TRBJ1-2, the V gene TRBV14, with 7 nucleotides matching TRBD1. V trimming: 6 bases; J trimming: 5 bases; junction bases outside the gene matches: 3. The CDR3 is made up of 12 amino acids. CDR1 is SGHDN and CDR2 is FVKESK in the germline V gene. The CDR3 DNA reads TGTGCCAGCAGGAAGACAGGGTATGGCTACACCTTC. Translation gives CASRKTGYGYTF.

The rearrangement joins TRBV7-2 to TRBJ2-5; 9 bases agree with TRBD2. The tail of the sequence fits TRBJ2-7 better, so the J call may be wrong. Germline CDR1 is SGHTA and CDR2 is FQGNSA. The CDR3 runs to 13 residues. CDR3 sequence: CASSSRGGNEQYF. The CDR3 nucleotides read TGTGCCAGCAGCTCGCGGGGGGGCAACGAGCAGTACTTC.

There are a few counts of this clone. The chain links TRBV15 to TRBJ2-5, with D perhaps matching TRBD2 (5 bases). The V end lost 5 bases, the J end lost 2 bases, and 9 bases lay between the germline ends. CDR1 is LNHNV and CDR2 is YYDKDF in the germline V gene (reference sequence). The CDR3 length is 13 residues. DNA for the CDR3: TGTGCCACCAGCTCGGACTCTCAAGAGACCCAGTACTTC. The encoded protein is CATSSDSQETQYF.

The chain has TRBV7-2 and TRBJ2-6, with D possibly TRBD1 on 7 matching bases. With 4 bases removed from V and 1 base from J, the gap between germline ends came to 20 bases. Germline V gene sequence: CDR1 SGHTA, CDR2 FQGNSA. The CDR3 spans 19 residues. DNA for the CDR3: TGTGCCAGCAGCTCCCGAAAGGGGGCAGGGACTTCTGGGGCCAACGTCCTGACTTTC. Translated, it gives CASSSRKGAGTSGANVLTF.

The chain uses TRBV7-2 and TRBJ2-1; 10 positions match TRBD2. After removal of 2 bases from V and 8 bases from J, the junction contained 9 bases not matched to a gene. From germline, CDR1 is SGHTA and CDR2 FQGNSA. The CDR3 contains 16 residues. As DNA, the CDR3 is TGTGCCAGCAGCTTATCCCTTAGCGGGGGGATCGATGAGCAGTTCTTC. It codes for CASSLSLSGGIDEQFF.

The V call is TRBV21-1, the J call TRBJ2-3; the table calls TRBD1, which could not be checked here. TRBV21-1 is a pseudogene locus. This CDR3 has 16 amino acids. CDR3 loop: CASSARQGPSTDTQYF. The CDR3 region has the DNA TGTGCCAGCAGCGCCCGACAGGGACCGAGCACAGATACGCAGTATTTT.

This clone has only a few counts. This sequence joins TRBV6-6 and TRBJ1-1; the D gene is possibly TRBD1 (5 bases). The CDR3 consists of 13 residues. In germline, CDR1 is MNHNY, CDR2 SVGAGI (reference sequence). V was clipped by 7 bases and J by 3 bases, with 12 bases between them. The CDR3 nucleotides are TGTGCCAGCATGGTCCAGGGTGACACTGAAGCTTTCTTT. Translated, it gives CASMVQGDTEAFF.

Here the CDR3 DNA reads TGTGCCAGCACGATCCCCCAGGGGGCGAGGAATATTTACACCTTC. It codes for CASTIPQGARNIYTF. The rearrangement joins TRBV28 to TRBJ1-2; 8 bases are a match to TRBD1. In germline, CDR1 is MDHEN, CDR2 SYDVKM. V lost 7 bases and J lost 11; bases outside the gene matches: 18. The CDR3 length is 15 residues.

In this sample, this clone turned up a few times. This chain joins TRBV4-3 and TRBJ2-7; 12 bases match TRBD2. V was clipped by 4 bases and J by 0 bases; unmatched bases: 7. The CDR3 runs 17 residues. In germline, CDR1 is LGHNA, CDR2 YSLEER. CDR3 sequence reads: CASSLQLAGGSSYEQYF. The CDR3 nucleotides read TGCGCCAGCAGCCTCCAGCTAGCGGGGGGGAGCTCCTACGAGCAGTACTTC.

This rearrangement joins TRBV7-3 to TRBJ2-1, with 10 bases matching TRBD2. This CDR3 is built from 14 residues. Germline CDR1 is SGHTA and CDR2 is FQGTGA. With V trimmed by 5 bases and J by 7 bases, 5 bases remained unmatched. The CDR3 sequence is CASSKAGGRNEQFF. In nucleotides, the CDR3 is TGTGCCAGCAGCAAAGCGGGGGGGCGTAATGAGCAGTTCTTC.

The genes are TRBV11-2 and TRBJ1-1, with TRBD1 as a possible D gene (6 bases). CDR3 length: 15 residues. V was shortened by 7 bases and J by 1 base, with 16 bases between the two germline ends. Germline V CDR1 and CDR2: SGHAT, FQNNGV. For the CDR3, the DNA is TGTGCCAGCACCCTGGACCCAGGGGCGAACACTGAAGCTTTCTTT. Amino acid sequence: CASTLDPGANTEAFF.

This chain connects TRBV11-2 to TRBJ2-1; TRBD1 matches at 7 bases. J gave up 4 bases and V 6 bases, and 15 bases lay outside the gene matches. This CDR3 region has 17 residues. Germline V gives CDR1 SGHAT, CDR2 FQNNGV. Here the CDR3 DNA reads TGTGCCAGCAGTTCCACTTCGCCGGGACAGCCTTACAATGAGCAGTTCTTC. It encodes CASSSTSPGQPYNEQFF. Based on the CDR3 plus reference TRBV11-2 and TRBJ2-1, the full variable domain is EAGVAQSPRYKIIEKRQSVAFWCNPISGHATLYWYQQILGQGPKLLIQFQNNGVVDDSQLPKDRFSAERLKGVDSTLKIQPAKLEDSAVYLCASSSTSPGQPYNEQFFGPGTRLTVL.

This chain links TRBV5-1 with TRBJ1-3; D might be TRBD1 (6 bases). Germline V gives CDR1 SGHRS, CDR2 YFSETQ. Trimming left V 6 bases short and J 2 bases short, with 15 bases between. This CDR3 has 15 residues. CDR3 DNA: TGCGCCAGCACTTCCGGGACAAAGGCTGGAAACACCATATATTTT. It codes for CASTSGTKAGNTIYF.

The chain uses TRBV7-2 and TRBJ2-5, with D perhaps TRBD2 (6 bases). Trimming shortened V by 6 bases and J by 4 bases, and 12 bases separated the two germline ends. CDR1 is SGHTA and CDR2 is FQGNSA in the germline V gene. CDR3 size: 13 residues. The CDR3 reads CASSRTGVETQYF. DNA of the CDR3: TGTGCCAGCAGTCGTACGGGGGTAGAGACCCAGTACTTC.